The entry below gives a single TCR beta chain sequence along with its context. In the authors' workflow: It was from reference gene primer amplification that nucleated cell counts were estimated. Method: immunoSEQ multiplex PCR; TCRdb's copy keeps in-frame clones and lacks some. The DNA was the basis for D and trimming; V, J and clone size are from that table. The repertoire holds over 250,000 clones, with over 75% as singletons. While infection was still active, Seattle patients were enrolled and then followed longitudinally. This sample stems from a study of blood T cell repertoires in COVID-19. Study overall: The study drew acute and convalescent COVID-19 samples from the United States, Italy and Spain. PBMCs, B-cell-depleted T cells, or T cells provided the cDNA or gDNA that made up the material.

This sequence was found in a woman between 65 and 79 years old with COVID-19, enrolled during active disease. The sample consisted of peripheral blood.

As DNA, the CDR3 is TGTGCCTGGAACGGGGGCACTGAAGCTTTCTTT. Protein product: CAWNGGTEAFF. The gene calls are TRBV30 and TRBJ1-1; a possible D gene is TRBD1 (5 bases). Germline values: CDR1 GTSNPN, CDR2 SVGIG (reference sequence). With 4 bases removed from V and 4 bases from J, the gap between germline ends came to 7 bases. This CDR3 contains 11 residues.